This TCR beta chain was identified in a study of OX40 agonist ivuxolimab in advanced cancers. Study results and limitations: The CD4+ and CD8+ T cells in the blood had expanded clonally by week 6 at 0.1 to 3.0 mg/kg. Certain nonresponders additionally had low normalized T-cell clonal expansion. Relative to CD4+ cells, CD8+ T cells on average had more expanded clones.

Worth noting for this clone: Its specificity is not known.

TCRdb's copy holds only in-frame clones and misses some; the assay was immunoSEQ multiplex PCR. Of tens of thousands of clones listed, 86% are singletons. Looked up from germline, CDR1 is SGHDT and CDR2 is YYEEEE. The germline V and J ends were trimmed by 2 bases and 5 bases, with 13 bases remaining between them. The CDR3 length is 15 residues. The sampling schedule covered blood at baseline, cycle 4 day 1, and cycle 7 day 1. The receptor's source is an adult with an advanced solid tumor such as melanoma, head and neck, liver or kidney cancer. V gene TRBV5-6 combines with J gene TRBJ2-2; a possible D gene is TRBD2 (5 bases). Sequencing used CD4+ or CD8+ T cells sorted from blood, obtained in a trial of the OX40 agonist ivuxolimab. CDR3 DNA sequence: TGTGCCAGCAGCTTTGGACTCCTCGGGACCGGGGAGCTGTTTTTT. Its protein product is CASSFGLLGTGELFF. Using reference TRBV5-6 and TRBJ2-2 for the parts outside the CDR3, the full variable domain is DAGVTQSPTHLIKTRGQQVTLRCSPKSGHDTVSWYQQALGQGPQFIFQYYEEEERQRGNFPDRFSGHQFPNYSSELNVNALLLGDSALYLCASSFGLLGTGELFFGEGSRLTVL.